The rows below give T cell receptor beta chains drawn from one sample of a study of T cell responses to AZD1222 COVID-19 vaccine. The method was immunoSEQ multiplex PCR; TCRdb's version includes in-frame clones alone and lacks a portion of them. The table shows 200,000 or so clones, with 87% occurring only once. The sample in question was peripheral blood, obtained on day 0 of MenACWY control vaccination. The origin of the receptors is an adult in good health. The CDR3 runs from the conserved cysteine through the conserved F or W. The D gene is left open where the match is weak. The size of a clone is reported for some rows only, either as once, few or many, or as a class for expanded clones.

CDR3aa: CASSQDADSSNQPQHF
CDR3nt: TGCGCCAGCAGCCAAGACGCGGACAGTAGCAATCAGCCCCAGCATTTT
j_gene: TRBJ1-5
v_gene: TRBV4-1
d_gene: .
abundance: .

CDR3aa: CASSLGTDFYNEQFF
CDR3nt: TGTGCCAGCAGTTTAGGGACAGATTTTTACAATGAGCAGTTCTTC
j_gene: TRBJ2-1
v_gene: TRBV28
d_gene: TRBD1
abundance: .

CDR3aa: CASSVRGESSYEQYF
CDR3nt: TGTGCCAGCAGCGTCCGGGGGGAGAGCTCCTACGAGCAGTACTTC
j_gene: TRBJ2-7
v_gene: TRBV9
d_gene: TRBD2
abundance: .

CDR3aa: CASSPGLAGGGQETQYF
CDR3nt: TGTGCCAGCAGCCCAGGACTAGCGGGGGGAGGGCAAGAGACCCAGTACTTC
j_gene: TRBJ2-5
v_gene: TRBV7-6
d_gene: TRBD2
abundance: .

CDR3aa: CASGGYGGKGQPQHF
CDR3nt: TGTGCCAGCGGGGGATACGGGGGGAAAGGGCAGCCCCAGCATTTT
j_gene: TRBJ1-5
v_gene: TRBV2
d_gene: .
abundance: .

CDR3aa: CASSPGQGLYEQYF
CDR3nt: TGCGCCAGCAGCCCCGGACAGGGTCTTTACGAGCAGTACTTC
j_gene: TRBJ2-7
v_gene: TRBV5-1
d_gene: TRBD1
abundance: .

CDR3aa: CASSLAERYTF
CDR3nt: TGTGCCAGCAGCTTAGCGGAACGCTACACCTTC
j_gene: TRBJ1-2
v_gene: TRBV5-8
d_gene: .
abundance: .

CDR3aa: CASSPRPPSTDTQYF
CDR3nt: TGTGCCAGCAGCCCGCGACCCCCTAGCACAGATACGCAGTATTTT
j_gene: TRBJ2-3
v_gene: TRBV7-2
d_gene: .
abundance: .

CDR3aa: CASTIQGTGELFF
CDR3nt: TGTGCCAGCACCATACAGGGGACCGGGGAGCTGTTTTTT
j_gene: TRBJ2-2
v_gene: TRBV7-3
d_gene: TRBD1
abundance: once

CDR3aa: CASSPRGYNTEAFF
CDR3nt: TGTGCCAGCAGTCCAAGAGGTTACAACACTGAAGCTTTCTTT
j_gene: TRBJ1-1
v_gene: TRBV14
d_gene: .
abundance: .

CDR3aa: CAWSSGTHGEAQHF
CDR3nt: TGTGCCTGGAGTAGCGGGACCCACGGCGAGGCCCAGCATTTT
j_gene: TRBJ1-5
v_gene: TRBV30
d_gene: .
abundance: .

CDR3aa: CASSLQGVGTGELFF
CDR3nt: TGTGCCAGCAGCTTGCAGGGTGTTGGCACCGGGGAGCTGTTTTTT
j_gene: TRBJ2-2
v_gene: TRBV11-3
d_gene: .
abundance: .

CDR3aa: CATHTGTGYSPLHF
CDR3nt: TGTGCCACCCACACCGGGACAGGGTATTCACCCCTCCACTTT
j_gene: TRBJ1-6
v_gene: TRBV28
d_gene: TRBD1
abundance: .